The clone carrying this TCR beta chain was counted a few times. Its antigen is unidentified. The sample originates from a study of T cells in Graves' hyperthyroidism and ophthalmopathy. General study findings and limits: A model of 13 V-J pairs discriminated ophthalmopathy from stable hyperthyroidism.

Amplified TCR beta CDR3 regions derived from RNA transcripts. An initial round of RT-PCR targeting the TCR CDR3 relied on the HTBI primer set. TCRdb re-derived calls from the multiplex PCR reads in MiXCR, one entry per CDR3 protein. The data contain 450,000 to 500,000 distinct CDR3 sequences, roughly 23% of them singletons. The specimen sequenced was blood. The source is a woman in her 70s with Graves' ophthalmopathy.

The CDR3 region has the DNA TGTGCCAGCTCACCAACAGGGGAGGATTCACCCCTCCACTTT. Protein sequence: CASSPTGEDSPLHF. V is TRBV18 and J is TRBJ1-6, with 7 bases that match TRBD1. The germline gives CDR1 KGHSH, CDR2 LQKENI. The CDR3 has 14 residues. With V trimmed by 2 bases and J by 8 bases, 3 bases remained unmatched.